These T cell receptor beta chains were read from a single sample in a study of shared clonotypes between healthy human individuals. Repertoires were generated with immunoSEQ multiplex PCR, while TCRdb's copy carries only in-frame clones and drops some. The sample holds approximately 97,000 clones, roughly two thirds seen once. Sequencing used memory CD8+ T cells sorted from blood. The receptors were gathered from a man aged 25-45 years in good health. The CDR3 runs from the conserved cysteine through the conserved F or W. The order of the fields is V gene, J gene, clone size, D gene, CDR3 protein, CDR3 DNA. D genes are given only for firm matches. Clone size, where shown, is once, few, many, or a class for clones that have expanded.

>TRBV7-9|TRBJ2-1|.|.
CASSPRGGTYNEQFF
TGTGCCAGCAGCCCCCGTGGGGGAACCTACAATGAGCAGTTCTTC
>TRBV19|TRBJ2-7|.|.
CAGSIRSAYEQYF
TGTGCCGGTAGTATAAGAAGTGCCTACGAGCAGTACTTC
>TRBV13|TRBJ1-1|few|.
CASSFGGTEAFF
TGTGCCAGCAGCTTTGGGGGCACTGAAGCTTTCTTT
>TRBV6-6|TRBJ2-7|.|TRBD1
CATSGDRVYEQYF
TGTGCCACGTCGGGGGACAGGGTCTACGAGCAGTACTTC
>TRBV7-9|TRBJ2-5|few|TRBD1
CASSLTKTGDETQYF
TGTGCCAGCAGCCTGACTAAGACAGGGGATGAGACCCAGTACTTC
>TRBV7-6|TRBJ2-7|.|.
CASSFVPKGPSYEQYF
TGTGCCAGCAGCTTCGTTCCGAAAGGTCCTTCCTACGAGCAGTACTTC
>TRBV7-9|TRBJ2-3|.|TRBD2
CASSSRGREASF
TGTGCCAGCAGCTCCCGGGGGAGGGAGGCCTCATTT
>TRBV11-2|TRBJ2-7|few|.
CASSLVGDSYEQYF
TGTGCCAGCAGCTTAGTAGGTGATTCCTACGAGCAGTACTTC
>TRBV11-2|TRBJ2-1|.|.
CASSLHNEQFF
TGTGCCAGCAGCTTACACAATGAGCAGTTCTTC
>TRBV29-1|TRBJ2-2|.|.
CSVVLQGTPNTGELFF
TGCAGCGTTGTTCTTCAGGGAACCCCGAACACCGGGGAGCTGTTTTTT
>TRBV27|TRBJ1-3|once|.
CASSSRPGGSGNTIYF
TGTGCCAGCAGTTCCCGACCTGGAGGATCTGGAAACACCATATATTTT
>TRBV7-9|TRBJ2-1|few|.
CASSSKLSSYNEQFF
TGTGCCAGCAGTTCAAAGCTTAGCTCCTACAATGAGCAGTTCTTC
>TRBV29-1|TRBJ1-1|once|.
CSVDQTAMNTEAFF
TGCAGCGTTGACCAGACAGCAATGAACACTGAAGCTTTCTTT
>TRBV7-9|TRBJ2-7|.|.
CASSKLDHEQYF
TGTGCCAGCAGTAAGCTGGACCACGAGCAGTACTTC
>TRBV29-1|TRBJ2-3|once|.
CSVWVLSTDTQYF
TGCAGCGTTTGGGTCCTAAGCACAGATACGCAGTATTTT
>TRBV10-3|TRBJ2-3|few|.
CAISDPAPGKVGIRGDTQYF
TGTGCCATCAGTGATCCCGCCCCAGGGAAAGTGGGTATCAGAGGAGATACGCAGTATTTT
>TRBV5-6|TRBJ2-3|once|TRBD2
CASSLGLAEVTDTQYF
TGTGCCAGCAGCTTGGGGCTAGCGGAAGTCACAGATACGCAGTATTTT
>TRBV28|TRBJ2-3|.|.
CASTQALDTQYF
TGTGCCAGCACTCAGGCGCTAGATACGCAGTATTTT
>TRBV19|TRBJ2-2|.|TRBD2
CASSAHESGLAGINTGELFF
TGTGCCAGTAGTGCCCACGAATCGGGACTAGCGGGGATTAACACCGGGGAGCTGTTTTTT
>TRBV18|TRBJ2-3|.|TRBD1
CASSPNRGGTDTQYF
TGTGCCAGCTCACCAAACAGGGGCGGCACAGATACGCAGTATTTT
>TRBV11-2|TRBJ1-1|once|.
CASSLVGAGEAFF
TGTGCCAGCAGCTTAGTAGGGGCGGGAGAAGCTTTCTTT
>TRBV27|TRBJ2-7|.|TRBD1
CASSELQGGFF
TGTGCCAGCAGCGAATTACAGGGGGGATTCTTC
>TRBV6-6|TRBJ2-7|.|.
CATKAITYEQYF
TGTGCCACCAAGGCCATAACCTACGAGCAGTACTTC
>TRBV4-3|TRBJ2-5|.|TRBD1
CASSHGTGGAETQYF
TGCGCCAGCAGCCACGGGACAGGGGGCGCGGAGACCCAGTACTTC
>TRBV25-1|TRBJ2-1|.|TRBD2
CASSERIAGEMVEFF
TGTGCCAGCAGTGAAAGAATAGCGGGAGAAATGGTCGAGTTCTTC
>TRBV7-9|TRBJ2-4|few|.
CASSLAENIQYF
TGTGCCAGCAGCTTGGCGGAAAACATTCAGTACTTC
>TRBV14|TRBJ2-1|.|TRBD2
CASSQDSGRALYNEQFF
TGTGCCAGCAGCCAAGATAGTGGGAGGGCCTTATACAATGAGCAGTTCTTC
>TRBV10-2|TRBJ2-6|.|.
CASSLGRRGSSGANVLTF
TGCGCCAGCAGTCTCGGTCGGCGTGGATCCTCTGGGGCCAACGTCCTGACTTTC